The clone carrying this T cell receptor (beta chain) has only one observation. What it recognizes is unknown. The sample comes from a study of cytomegalovirus exposure and HLA in healthy donors. Study-level points and caveats: Specificity for CMV antigens was confirmed in vitro for a few of the CMV-associated chains. Accurate prediction of HLA-A and HLA-B alleles (for most subjects) was reportedly achieved from TCR beta sequences.

Trimming cost V 5 bases and J 2 bases, with 14 bases left between them. The germline V gene has CDR1 SGHDT and CDR2 YYEEEE. The CDR3 covers 14 residues. Primers: 60 Vbeta forward and 13 Jbeta reverse. TCRdb's table, derived via immunoSEQ multiplex PCR, lists solely in-frame clones and lacks some. Of roughly 110,000 clones listed, more than 65% are singletons. The receptor was isolated from a boy younger than 18 in good health and CMV-seronegative. The gene calls are TRBV5-6 and TRBJ2-7, with D maybe TRBD1 (6 bases). Sequenced material: PBMCs. This CDR3 is CASSRTASPYEQYF. The CDR3 bases are TGTGCCAGCAGTCGGACAGCGTCTCCCTACGAGCAGTACTTC.